The T cell receptor beta chain under discussion was sequenced for a study of cytomegalovirus exposure and HLA in healthy donors. Background on the study: T cells numbering about 180 million yielded some 110 million unique TCR beta sequences in an earlier analysis.

Regarding the study as a whole: Indistinguishability led to the exclusion of some V segments, TRBV6-2 and TRBV6-3 included. Reportedly, cytomegalovirus status was diagnosed with high sensitivity and specificity.

The PCR employed 60 Vbeta primers together with 13 Jbeta primers. Sequencing was performed with immunoSEQ multiplex PCR; in TCRdb, only in-frame clones are kept and a portion is missing. Of around 180,000 clones listed, just under 80% are singletons. Germline-derived CDR1 and CDR2 are SNHLY and FYNNEI. This CDR3 contains 16 residues. The V end was cut by 7 bases, the J end by 1 base, with 17 bases between. Points on this clone: As yet, its antigen is unknown.

The sample consisted of PBMCs. The clonotype was recovered from a woman aged 25 to 39 in good health and CMV-seropositive. This chain links TRBV2 with TRBJ2-1; D is possibly TRBD1 (6 bases). CDR3 coding DNA: TGTGCCAGCACTCCAACCAGGGGATTTTCCTACAATGAGCAGTTCTTC. It yields the protein CASTPTRGFSYNEQFF.